This TCR beta chain originates from a study of T cell repertoires in cytomegalovirus infection. General study findings and limits: Dominant in the ex vivo response were TCR beta clonotypes restricted by HLA-C and specific for CMV.

Via MiXCR, TCRdb re-called the reads, giving one row per CDR3 protein. The data hold about 830,000 distinct CDR3 sequences, with about 31% observed a single time. Comments on this clonotype: What it binds is unknown.

CDR3 length: 15 amino acids. The germline CDR1 and CDR2 sequences are LNHNV and YYDKDF (reference sequence). The V and J ends lost 5 bases and 6 bases respectively, with 20 bases between them. The chain combines TRBV15 with TRBJ2-7; possibly TRBD1 or TRBD2 for D (6 bases each). The TCR sequence derives from a human donor in good health (CMV status not recorded). Some clones in this sample may be carry-over from other donors' samples. Sequencing used cultured CD8+ T cells from PBMCs, obtained from culture after CMV antigen stimulation. The CDR3 nucleotides are TGTGCCACCAGCGTAATACCGGGGGCGAGGGGCGAGCAGTACTTC. Protein: CATSVIPGARGEQYF. The full variable domain, in which reference TRBV15 and TRBJ2-7 provide the parts outside the CDR3, is DAMVIQNPRYQVTQFGKPVTLSCSQTLNHNVMYWYQQKSSQAPKLLFHYYDKDFNNEADTPDNFQSRRPNTSFCFLDIRSPGLGDTAMYLCATSVIPGARGEQYFGPGTRLTVT.